This T cell receptor beta chain derives from a study of identical twins. TCRdb re-called the 5' RACE reads through MiXCR, storing one row per CDR3 protein. This sample yields roughly 470,000 distinct CDR3 sequences, of which roughly 13% are seen a single time; approximately 0.98% belongs to the top ten. Germline CDR1 reads SGHTA; CDR2 reads FQGNSA. V lost 1 base, J lost 9 bases, and 19 bases lay in between. This CDR3 region has 15 residues. The same data also went into a second study, on yellow fever vaccine responses in identical twins.

The sequence came from a woman aged 18-29 years in good health. The rearrangement uses TRBV7-2 and TRBJ2-7; D is possibly TRBD1 (6 bases). Sequenced material: CD4+ T cells sorted from blood. The CDR3 coding sequence is TGTGCCAGCAGCTTAGATATCGGACAGCCTATGGGGCAGTACTTC. Its protein product is CASSLDIGQPMGQYF. Full variable domain (missing parts from reference TRBV7-2 and TRBJ2-7): GAGVSQSPSNKVTEKGKDVELRCDPISGHTALYWYRQSLGQGLEFLIYFQGNSAPDKSGLPSDRFSAERTGGSVSTLTIQRTQQEDSAVYLCASSLDIGQPMGQYFGPGTRLTVT.